A selection of T cell receptor beta chains follows, all from one sample in a study of control samples from healthy donors and cancer patients. TCRdb's copy holds only in-frame clones and misses some; the assay was immunoSEQ multiplex PCR. The sample records tens of thousands of clones, over 75% being singletons. The sequencing sample was made of blood. Every receptor here comes from a man aged 45 to 65 in good health. CDR3s include the opening cysteine and the closing phenylalanine or tryptophan. The order of the fields is V gene, clone size, J gene, D gene, CDR3 DNA, CDR3 protein. D genes are given only for firm matches. Only some rows state a clone size, as once, few, many or a class for expanded clones.

TRBV6-5	.	TRBJ1-3	.	TGTGCCAGCAGTTCCCAAGGAATATATTCCGGAAACACCATATATTTT	CASSSQGIYSGNTIYF
TRBV6-6	.	TRBJ1-4	.	TGTGCCAGCAGTCCCCCCCTTTCACAGGGCCCAACTAATGAAAAACTGTTTTTT	CASSPPLSQGPTNEKLFF
TRBV19	.	TRBJ1-1	.	TGTGCCAGTAGTATCCTAGGCAGGGAGAACACTGAAGCTTTCTTT	CASSILGRENTEAFF
TRBV5-1	.	TRBJ2-5	.	TGCGCCAGCAGCTTGAAGGGTACGGAGACCCAGTACTTC	CASSLKGTETQYF
TRBV24-1	.	TRBJ2-7	.	TGTGCCACCAGTGAAGGATCCCTAGGCGAGCAGTACTTC	CATSEGSLGEQYF
TRBV2	few	TRBJ2-7	.	TGTGCCAGCATCTCGACAGTCACCACCTACGAGCAGTACTTC	CASISTVTTYEQYF
TRBV5-1	.	TRBJ1-1	.	TGCGCCAGCAGAGGACAAACAGGGTCGAACACTGAAGCTTTCTTT	CASRGQTGSNTEAFF
TRBV19	.	TRBJ2-7	.	TGTGCCAGTAGTATCACCAGCCTCTCCTACGAGCAGTACTTC	CASSITSLSYEQYF
TRBV19	.	TRBJ1-5	TRBD1	TGTGCCAGCAGCCAAGGACAGGGCCGTCAGCCCCAGCATTTT	CASSQGQGRQPQHF
TRBV30	.	TRBJ2-3	TRBD2	TGTGCCTGGAGCCCGGGACTAGCGGTCACAGATACGCAGTATTTT	CAWSPGLAVTDTQYF
TRBV11-3	.	TRBJ2-1	TRBD2	TGTGCCAGCAGCAAACGGAAACCGGGACTAGCGGGAGGGGGGTACAATGAGCAGTTCTTC	CASSKRKPGLAGGGYNEQFF
TRBV5-1	.	TRBJ2-7	TRBD2	TGCGCCAGCAGCCCCGCCCCAACTAGCGAGTACGAGCAGTACTTC	CASSPAPTSEYEQYF
TRBV30	.	TRBJ1-2	.	TGTGCCTGGAGTGAAGAGGGGCCTGGCTACACCTTC	CAWSEEGPGYTF
TRBV12-3/TRBV12-4	medium-sized	TRBJ1-2	.	TGTGCCAGCAGTTTAGGTTACTATGGCTACACCTTC	CASSLGYYGYTF
TRBV9	.	TRBJ2-2	.	TGTGCCAGCAGCGTTAGGGGCAAGAACACCGGGGAGCTGTTTTTT	CASSVRGKNTGELFF
TRBV19	once	TRBJ1-1	.	TGTGCCAGTAGTATAGGCAGGGAGGGCACTGAAGCTTTCTTT	CASSIGREGTEAFF
TRBV3-1/TRBV3-2	.	TRBJ2-5	.	TGTGCCAGCAGCCAAGAATGGCAGGGCCAAGAGACCCAGTACTTC	CASSQEWQGQETQYF
TRBV2	once	TRBJ2-5	.	TGTGCCAGCAGTGAACTAACAGGGGAGGAAGAGACCCAGTACTTC	CASSELTGEEETQYF
TRBV14	.	TRBJ1-1	.	TGTGCCAGCAGCCAAGACGGCGTTTGGTTGAACACTGAAGCTTTCTTT	CASSQDGVWLNTEAFF
TRBV11-1	.	TRBJ1-3	.	TGTGCCAGCAGGGCCGACAGGTTGTCTGGAAACACCATATATTTT	CASRADRLSGNTIYF
TRBV4-1	.	TRBJ2-5	.	TGCGCCAGCAGCCAAGATCCAGGGGCTAGCCAAGAGACCCAGTACTTC	CASSQDPGASQETQYF
TRBV27	.	TRBJ2-3	.	TGTGCCAGCAGTTTAGAGCGCAGCACAGATACGCAGTATTTT	CASSLERSTDTQYF
TRBV27	.	TRBJ2-7	TRBD1	TGTGCCAGCAGCCCCGGGACAGGCCCCTACGAGCAGTACTTC	CASSPGTGPYEQYF
TRBV21-1	.	TRBJ1-6	.	TGTGCCAGCAGCCTCCGGGACAGGGGGCGCAATAATTCACCCCTCCACTTT	CASSLRDRGRNNSPLHF
TRBV5-4	once	TRBJ2-6	.	TGTGCCAGCAGCATAGGACGGACCGACTCTGGGGCCAACGTCCTGACTTTC	CASSIGRTDSGANVLTF
TRBV5-6	.	TRBJ1-1	.	TGTGCCAGCAGCTTCGCAGGGCTTGAAGCTTTCTTT	CASSFAGLEAFF
TRBV19	.	TRBJ2-3	.	TGTGCCAGTAGTATGCACAAATCAGATACGCAGTATTTT	CASSMHKSDTQYF
TRBV7-9	.	TRBJ1-2	TRBD1	TGTGCCAGCAGCTTCGCCCGGACAGGGAGCTATGGCTACACCTTC	CASSFARTGSYGYTF
TRBV10-3	.	TRBJ2-3	.	TGTGCCATCAGTGAGTCAATGGAGGGCGGTACGCAGTATTTT	CAISESMEGGTQYF
TRBV2	few	TRBJ2-7	.	TGTGCCAGCAGAGAGCAGACAGTGGGAGCCTCGGCCGAGCAGTACTTC	CASREQTVGASAEQYF
TRBV29-1	.	TRBJ2-7	.	TGCAGCGTTGAGGGCGGGAACCAGGACGAGCAGTACTTC	CSVEGGNQDEQYF
TRBV9	.	TRBJ1-6	.	TGTGCCAGCAGCCAAACATTAAGTAATTCACCCCTCCACTTT	CASSQTLSNSPLHF
TRBV30	.	TRBJ1-1	TRBD1	TGTGCACTTAGGACAGGGAACACTGAAGCTTTCTTT	CALRTGNTEAFF
TRBV5-4	few	TRBJ1-2	.	TGTGCCAGCAGCGCCGGGCAAGATCTTTATGGCTACACCTTC	CASSAGQDLYGYTF
TRBV11-3	.	TRBJ2-5	.	TGTGCCAGCAGCTACAGCGGCTACGGGGAGACCCAGTACTTC	CASSYSGYGETQYF
TRBV29-1	.	TRBJ2-1	TRBD2	TGCAGCGTTGAAATGCGGGAGCGTTACAATGAGCAGTTCTTC	CSVEMRERYNEQFF
TRBV4-3	.	TRBJ2-5	TRBD1	TGCGCCAGCAGCCAACGAAAGGGGGCCCCAGAGACCCAGTACTTC	CASSQRKGAPETQYF
TRBV11-2	.	TRBJ2-1	.	TGTGCCAGCCGCTCAACAGGTAATATCAATAATGAGCAGTTCTTC	CASRSTGNINNEQFF
TRBV7-2	many	TRBJ2-3	TRBD2	TGTGCCAGCAGCCCGATAGCGGGGACTAGCACAGATACGCAGTATTTT	CASSPIAGTSTDTQYF
TRBV7-2	.	TRBJ1-2	.	TGTGCCAGCAGCTTAGGACATCCCAACTATGGCTACACCTTC	CASSLGHPNYGYTF
TRBV6-5	.	TRBJ1-1	.	TGTGCCACCAGACGGGTAATGAACACTGAAGCTTTCTTT	CATRRVMNTEAFF
TRBV5-1	.	TRBJ2-3	.	TGCGCCAGCAGTGGCTCAGTCGCAGATACGCAGTATTTT	CASSGSVADTQYF
TRBV19	.	TRBJ1-5	.	TGTGCCAGTAGTATTTCCTTTCAGCCCCAGCATTTT	CASSISFQPQHF
TRBV12-3/TRBV12-4	once	TRBJ2-2	.	TGTGCCAGCAGTTTAGAAAGCGCCGGGGAGCTGTTTTTT	CASSLESAGELFF
TRBV18	.	TRBJ2-1	TRBD1	TGTGCCAGCCGAAGGAACAGGGGGCTCGGGGATGAGCAGTTCTTC	CASRRNRGLGDEQFF
TRBV7-6	.	TRBJ1-5	TRBD1	TGTGCCAGCAGTCCGGGACAGGGAAATCAGCCCCAGCATTTT	CASSPGQGNQPQHF
TRBV5-1	.	TRBJ2-5	.	TGCGCCAGCAGCTTGCTAGGGACCACGCAAGAGACCCAGTACTTC	CASSLLGTTQETQYF
TRBV5-1	.	TRBJ1-2	.	TGCGCCAGCAGCTTCGACCTTCAGCCGGGGGGAAATGGCTACACCTTC	CASSFDLQPGGNGYTF
TRBV2	.	TRBJ2-1	.	TGTGCCAGCAGTGAAGGTCCCCGGGAGCAGTTCTTC	CASSEGPREQFF
TRBV28	.	TRBJ2-1	.	TGTGCCAGCAGTTCCCAGACGGGGGCGTCCTACAATGAGCAGTTCTTC	CASSSQTGASYNEQFF
TRBV7-8	few	TRBJ1-5	.	TGTGCCAGCAGCCTTTCTCGACCGGCGCCCCAGCATTTT	CASSLSRPAPQHF
TRBV28	.	TRBJ1-2	.	TGTGCCAGCGCGCAACAGGGAGCTTTCGGTGGCTACACCTTC	CASAQQGAFGGYTF
TRBV7-9	.	TRBJ1-4	TRBD1	TGTGCCAGCAGGTCGGACAGGGAAAAACTGTTTTTT	CASRSDREKLFF
TRBV11-3	.	TRBJ1-1	TRBD1	TGTGCCAGCAGCCAAAGACAGGGAAACACTGAAGCTTTCTTT	CASSQRQGNTEAFF